Following are 27 T cell receptor beta chains from one sample sequenced in a study of T-cell reconstitution after alpha-beta-depleted transplantation in children. TCRbeta library preparation incorporated unique molecular identifiers. TCRdb redid the calling of the PCR reads with MiXCR, one entry per CDR3 protein. The sample holds about 230,000 distinct CDR3 sequences, over 9.5% seen once. Source: PBMCs from the stem cell graft donor, taken from the stem cell graft. Receptor source: a human donor who donated a stem cell graft to a child with SCID.

This clonotype was recorded at least ten times. The chain has TRBV12-3 or TRBV12-4 and TRBJ2-7; 8 bases match TRBD1. The CDR3 has 15 residues. With 5 bases clipped from V and 2 bases from J, the junction kept 8 bases outside the gene matches. The CDR3: CASSPGTGITYEQYF. The DNA for the CDR3 is TGTGCCAGCAGTCCCGGGACAGGCATAACCTACGAGCAGTACTTC.

This clonotype was observed a few times. The chain is built from TRBV2 and TRBJ2-7, with a possible D match to TRBD2 (5 bases). Germline CDR1 and CDR2: SNHLY and FYNNEI. The length of the CDR3 is 13 residues. V dropped 0 bases and J dropped 12 bases, with 15 bases sitting between them. CDR3 nucleotide sequence: TGTGCCAGCAGTGAAGCGGTCGAGGGAGTTCGGTACTTC. It encodes CASSEAVEGVRYF.

This clonotype was picked up many times. A junction boundary mismatches the germline segment, possibly from a read error. The rearrangement uses TRBV5-8 and TRBJ1-1; TRBD1 aligns across 10 bases. The CDR3 length is 14 residues. The germline CDR1 and CDR2 sequences are SGHTS and YDEGEE. The CDR3 sequence is CASTLGTGDPEAFF. CDR3 in DNA: TGTGCCAGCACCTTGGGGACAGGGGACCCTGAAGCTTTCTTT.

This clonotype has at least ten counts. The chain is built from TRBV11-2 and TRBJ2-5, with D uncertain. Germline-derived CDR1 and CDR2 are SGHAT and FQNNGV. The CDR3 sequence is 12 residues long. V was clipped by 5 bases and J by 5 bases, with 9 bases between them. The CDR3: CASSPMPETQYF. CDR3 DNA: TGTGCCAGCAGCCCCATGCCCGAGACCCAGTACTTC.

This clonotype showed up many times. The V call is TRBV3-1, the J call TRBJ1-2; D remains unclear. Germline V lookup: CDR1 LGHDT, CDR2 YNNKEL (reference sequence). The V gene lost 1 base and the J gene lost 4 bases, with 16 bases spanning the gap. The CDR3 sequence is 16 residues long. The CDR3 here is CASSQVGPRRVYGYTF. The CDR3 DNA follows: TGTGCCAGCAGCCAAGTCGGGCCACGGAGGGTCTATGGCTACACCTTC.

The sample holds many counts of this clonotype. This chain joins TRBV7-3 and TRBJ1-2; TRBD1 agrees at 7 bases. CDR3 size: 15 residues. Germline V lookup: CDR1 SGHTA, CDR2 FQGTGA. The V and J ends lost 5 bases and 4 bases, in that order; junction bases with no gene match: 10. In DNA form, the CDR3 reads TGTGCCAGCAGCACCTCCGGACAGGTTGGCTATGGCTACACCTTC. Its protein is CASSTSGQVGYGYTF. Full variable domain (outside the CDR3, taken from reference TRBV7-3 and TRBJ1-2): GAGVSQTPSNKVTEKGKYVELRCDPISGHTALYWYRQSLGQGPEFLIYFQGTGAADDSGLPNDRFFAVRPEGSVSTLKIQRTERGDSAVYLCASSTSGQVGYGYTFGSGTRLTVV.

This clonotype was found many times. V usage is TRBV7-2 and J usage is TRBJ1-3; D ambiguous. Germline V gene lookup returns CDR1 SGHTA and CDR2 FQGNSA. V lost 3 bases and J 2 bases, leaving 8 bases between the germline ends. This CDR3 region has 14 residues. CDR3 sequence (DNA): TGTGCCAGCAGCTTTAGTGCGGCTGGAAACACCATATATTTT. Its protein is CASSFSAAGNTIYF.

At least ten counts were recorded for this clonotype. The chain has TRBV24-1 and TRBJ1-1, with unresolved D. The V gene lost 4 bases and the J gene lost 8 bases, with 7 bases spanning the gap. Germline-derived CDR1 and CDR2 are KGHDR and SFDVKD. CDR3 length: 11 amino acids. CDR3 sequence: CATSDRREAFF. The CDR3 coding sequence is TGTGCCACCAGTGACCGACGGGAAGCTTTCTTT.

This clonotype was counted only a few times. This rearrangement joins TRBV12-3 or TRBV12-4 to TRBJ2-1; possibly TRBD2 for D (7 bases). The CDR3 consists of 17 residues. The V end lost 5 bases, the J end lost 0 bases, and 17 bases lay between the germline ends. In DNA, the CDR3 is TGTGCCAGCAGTCCTCTGGCGGGGGCACACTCCTACAATGAGCAGTTCTTC. It translates to CASSPLAGAHSYNEQFF.

This clonotype has ten or more counts. The chain links TRBV28 to TRBJ2-1; 12 bases map to TRBD1. From germline, CDR1 is MDHEN and CDR2 SYDVKM. V lost 7 bases to trimming and J lost 4 bases; unmatched junction nucleotides: 8. The CDR3 contains 16 residues. The DNA for the CDR3 is TGTGCCAGCACCCTAGGGGGACAGGGGGCTTACAATGAGCAGTTCTTC. It codes for CASTLGGQGAYNEQFF.

This clonotype was observed at least ten times. The chain is built from TRBV2 and TRBJ1-5; 8 bases align to TRBD1. This CDR3 has 15 amino acids. CDR1 and CDR2 from the germline V gene are SNHLY and FYNNEI. J gave up 6 bases and V 1 base, and 5 bases lay outside the gene matches. The CDR3 DNA follows: TGTGCCAGCAGTGAAGGGCAGGGGGCCGTTCAGCCCCAGCATTTT. This sequence encodes CASSEGQGAVQPQHF.

Comment on this clonotype: This could be a read error, since a much larger clone is one nucleotide away. The chain uses TRBV20-1 and TRBJ1-4; D unresolved. CDR1 DFQATT and CDR2 SNEGSKA come from the germline V gene (reference sequence). Trimming took 6 bases from V and 0 from J, leaving 8 bases between them. There are 13 residues in the CDR3. CDR3 in amino acids: CSALVTTNEKLFF. CDR3 sequence (DNA): TGCAGTGCCTTAGTAACAACTAATGAAAAACTGTTTTTT.

This clonotype was seen repeatedly, ten times or more. CDR3 nucleotides: TGTGCCACCGGGCCCTCGAACACCGGGGAGCTGTTTTTT. Amino acid sequence: CATGPSNTGELFF. The chain is built from TRBV10-3 and TRBJ2-2, with unresolved D. Trimming removed 10 bases from V and 0 bases from J, with 9 bases in between. The germline gives CDR1 ENHRY, CDR2 SYGVKD. The CDR3 runs to 13 residues.

This clonotype has only a few counts. V usage is TRBV12-3 or TRBV12-4 and J usage is TRBJ2-1; 7 positions match TRBD1. The CDR3 loop spans 15 amino acids. V gave up 6 bases and J gave up 6 bases; unmatched junction bases: 11. The CDR3 DNA is TGTGCCAGCAGACCACCGGGACAGCAAGCCAATGAGCAGTTCTTC. This encodes CASRPPGQQANEQFF.

This clonotype was counted at least ten times. The chain has TRBV28 and TRBJ2-7; possible D gene TRBD1, 6 bases. The CDR3 contains 14 residues. Trimming pared 2 bases from V and 5 bases from J, leaving 13 bases between. Germline V lookup: CDR1 MDHEN, CDR2 SYDVKM. The CDR3 loop reads CASSLVQGPDEQYF. CDR3 in DNA: TGTGCCAGCAGTTTAGTGCAGGGGCCTGACGAGCAGTACTTC. The variable domain in full, with the rest retrieved from reference TRBV28 and TRBJ2-7, is DVKVTQSSRYLVKRTGEKVFLECVQDMDHENMFWYRQDPGLGLRLIYFSYDVKMKEKGDIPEGYSVSREKKERFSLILESASTNQTSMYLCASSLVQGPDEQYFGPGTRLTVT.

In its sample, this clonotype was seen many times. The CDR3 region is CASSPPELVYEQFF. DNA for the CDR3: TGTGCCAGCTCACCTCCAGAGCTAGTTTATGAGCAGTTCTTC. V gene TRBV18 combines with J gene TRBJ2-1, with no clear D. The V end was cut by 3 bases, the J end by 8 bases, with 14 bases between. The CDR3 loop spans 14 amino acids. Germline CDR1 and CDR2: KGHSH and LQKENI.

This clonotype was seen repeatedly, ten times or more. The chain combines TRBV20-1 with TRBJ1-5; D perhaps matches TRBD1 (5 bases). CDR1 and CDR2 (germline): DFQATT, SNEGSKA (reference sequence). V gave up 3 bases and J gave up 3 bases, with 9 bases separating them. The CDR3 totals 13 residues. CDR3 residues: CSASADNNQPQHF. The CDR3 DNA reads TGCAGTGCTAGCGCGGACAACAATCAGCCCCAGCATTTT.

In this sample, this clonotype turned up many times. This chain uses TRBV15 with TRBJ2-3, with D perhaps given as TRBD1 or TRBD2 (5 bases each). The CDR3 sequence is 14 residues long. V lost 11 bases to trimming and J lost 2 bases, with 17 bases between them. From germline, CDR1 is LNHNV and CDR2 YYDKDF (reference sequence). For the CDR3, the DNA is TGTGCCGCCTCAGATCGGGGCATCACAGATACGCAGTATTTT. The encoded protein is CAASDRGITDTQYF.

This clonotype was seen a handful of times. The J gene is TRBJ1-5, the V gene TRBV5-1; 7 bases are shared with TRBD1. Trimming took 2 bases from V and 1 from J; bases not matched to a gene: 3. The CDR3 sequence is 15 residues long. Germline CDR1 SGHRS, CDR2 YFSETQ. The CDR3 spells CASSFGDSSNQPQHF. The CDR3, as DNA: TGCGCCAGCAGCTTCGGGGACAGCAGCAATCAGCCCCAGCATTTT.

Remarks on this clonotype: One base away lies a much larger clone, so this may be a sequencing read error. This sequence joins TRBV5-1 and TRBJ1-2, with no clear D. Germline V gives CDR1 SGHRS, CDR2 YFSETQ. CDR3 size: 14 residues. The CDR3 spells CASSLYAANYGDTF. The CDR3 DNA reads as TGCGCCAGCAGCTTGTACGCAGCTAACTATGGCGACACCTTC.

This clonotype occurred many times. This chain connects TRBV20-1 to TRBJ2-7, with 7 bases that match TRBD2. This CDR3 comprises 16 residues. Germline CDR1 reads DFQATT; CDR2 reads SNEGSKA (reference sequence). The trim removed 1 base at V and 6 bases at J, leaving 15 bases unmatched. In DNA form, the CDR3 reads TGCAGTGCTAGAGGGGCCAGCGGGGAGGCCCGGGGCGAGCAGTACTTC. Amino acid sequence: CSARGASGEARGEQYF.

This clonotype was found many times. This chain joins TRBV5-8 and TRBJ2-6; TRBD1 agrees at 7 bases. CDR3 length: 18 residues. Unmatched junction bases numbered 12, after V lost 6 bases and J lost 0 bases. Germline values: CDR1 SGHTS, CDR2 YDEGEE. The CDR3 loop is CASISYTGAHSGANVLTF. The DNA for the CDR3 is TGTGCCAGCATCTCTTACACAGGGGCCCACTCTGGGGCCAACGTCCTGACTTTC.

This clonotype was counted between two and nine times. The V gene is TRBV5-5, the J gene TRBJ2-7; 9 bases match TRBD1. Germline loops: CDR1 SGHKS, CDR2 YYEKEE (reference sequence). The CDR3 has 14 residues. V trimming: 9 bases; J trimming: 4 bases; junction bases outside the gene matches: 11. CDR3 nucleotides: TGTGCCACCAAGGAGGGACAGGGCAATTACGAGCAGTACTTC. Its translation is CATKEGQGNYEQYF.

There are many counts of this clonotype. The chain couples TRBV5-1 to TRBJ1-2; no firm D call. The germline V and J ends were trimmed by 6 bases and 2 bases, with 14 bases remaining between them. Germline-derived CDR1 and CDR2 are SGHRS and YFSETQ. The CDR3 is 14 amino acids. The CDR3 loop is CASTSGVGNYGYTF. CDR3 bases: TGCGCCAGCACCTCCGGGGTTGGGAACTATGGCTACACCTTC.

This clonotype was counted at least ten times. CDR3 sequence: CASKMDGHYGYTF. CDR3 in DNA: TGTGCCAGCAAAATGGACGGTCACTATGGCTACACCTTC. The chain combines TRBV27 with TRBJ1-2, with D unclear. This CDR3 region has 13 residues. CDR1 is MNHEY and CDR2 is SMNVEV in the germline V gene (reference sequence). Trimming took off 7 bases at V and 3 bases at J, with 12 bases between the two ends.

This clonotype was seen at least ten times. CDR3 region: CASSLTYSLTQISGELFF. CDR3 DNA: TGTGCCAGCAGCCTCACGTATTCTCTAACCCAAATATCCGGGGAGCTGTTTTTT. This chain joins TRBV11-2 and TRBJ2-2; D gene unclear. CDR1 and CDR2 from the germline V gene are SGHAT and FQNNGV. V was clipped by 5 bases and J by 6 bases, with 25 bases between them. This CDR3 has 18 amino acids.

This clonotype appeared many times. The chain combines TRBV5-1 with TRBJ1-1; D is uncertain. In germline, CDR1 is SGHRS, CDR2 YFSETQ. This CDR3 is 14 amino acids long. V gave up 0 bases and J gave up 0 bases, with 6 bases separating them. The CDR3 bases are TGCGCCAGCAGCTTGGCCAAGATGAACACTGAAGCTTTCTTT. Protein: CASSLAKMNTEAFF.